Listed here are 23 T cell receptor beta chains from one sample, sequenced in a study of a mutant IDH1 vaccine in newly diagnosed glioma. Time point described: week 47, end of study. The vaccine gave 300 ug of a 20-mer mutant IDH1 peptide subcutaneously per dose. Only in-frame clones appear in the TCRdb table, and some are missing; sequencing was by immunoSEQ multiplex PCR. The table lists some 42,000 clones, 82% of them singletons, with around 20% in the top ten. The antigens for these receptors are not known. This sample comprised PBMCs, obtained from a glioma patient whose treatment included an IDH1 peptide vaccine. Source of these receptors: a man aged 18 to 35 with glioma. Some clones in this sample may be carry-over from other donors' samples.

The chain has TRBV5-8 and TRBJ1-1; 8 positions agree with TRBD1. The CDR3 is 14 amino acids. From germline, CDR1 is SGHTS and CDR2 YDEGEE. Trimming removed 4 bases from V and 6 bases from J; junction bases left unmatched: 8. In DNA, the CDR3 is TGTGCCAGCAGCCAAGGACAGGGTGGGCCTGAAGCTTTCTTT. Its translation: CASSQGQGGPEAFF.

The rearrangement links TRBV30 to TRBJ1-4, with D perhaps TRBD1 (5 bases). The CDR3 contains 12 residues. The germline V and J ends were trimmed by 1 base and 10 bases, with 10 bases remaining between them. Germline V gene lookup returns CDR1 GTSNPN and CDR2 SVGIG (reference sequence). The CDR3 DNA sequence: TGTGCCTGGAGTGCCAGGGCCCTAAAACTGTTTTTT. Translated: CAWSARALKLFF. Drawing the rest from reference TRBV30 and TRBJ1-4, the complete variable domain is SQTIHQWPATLVQPVGSPLSLECTVEGTSNPNLYWYRQAAGRGLQLLFYSVGIGQISSEVPQNLSASRPQDRQFILSSKKLLLSDSGFYLCAWSARALKLFFGSGTQLSVL.

This rearrangement joins TRBV6-5 to TRBJ1-3; a weak D match, TRBD1 (5 bases). Germline V gene data show CDR1 as MNHEY and CDR2 as SVGAGI. Trimming removed 9 bases from V and 0 bases from J, with 6 bases in between. The CDR3 is 12 residues long. CDR3 bases: TGTGCCAGGGGGGGCTCTGGAAACACCATATATTTT. This gives the protein CARGGSGNTIYF.

This chain connects TRBV27 to TRBJ1-5; D is possibly TRBD1 (5 bases). CDR3 size: 15 residues. Germline CDR1 reads MNHEY; CDR2 reads SMNVEV (reference sequence). V gave up 2 bases and J gave up 0 bases, with 8 bases separating them. Here the CDR3 DNA reads TGTGCCAGCAGTTTAAGGGGCAATAGCAATCAGCCCCAGCATTTT. It encodes CASSLRGNSNQPQHF.

The chain combines TRBV30 with TRBJ1-4; 7 bases fit TRBD1. This CDR3 spans 11 amino acids. The germline V gene has CDR1 GTSNPN and CDR2 SVGIG (reference sequence). CDR3 DNA sequence: TGTGCATCGAGAGGGGGCGCGAAACTGTTTTTT. Its protein product is CASRGGAKLFF.

The chain employs TRBV4-2 and TRBJ1-5, with TRBD1 matching 7 bases. The CDR3 consists of 15 residues. Germline-derived CDR1 and CDR2 are LGHNA and YNFKEQ. The V gene end was trimmed by 1 base and the J gene end by 6 bases; junction bases not matched to a gene: 6. The CDR3 is CASSQGTGSRQPQHF. The CDR3 DNA follows: TGTGCCAGCAGCCAAGGGACAGGTAGTCGTCAGCCCCAGCATTTT.

The CDR3 DNA reads as TGTGCCAGCAGCGAACCCGGGACAGGGGGCTTCTACGAGCAGTACTTC. Encoded protein: CASSEPGTGGFYEQYF. V and J are TRBV5-4 and TRBJ2-7; TRBD1 matches 12 bases. The J segment lost 3 bases and the V segment lost 4 bases, leaving 8 bases of the junction unmatched. In germline, CDR1 is SGHNT, CDR2 YYREEE (reference sequence). This CDR3 contains 16 residues.

The genes are TRBV5-6 and TRBJ1-1; D not resolved. In germline, CDR1 is SGHDT, CDR2 YYEEEE. V dropped 4 bases and J dropped 0 bases, with 10 bases sitting between them. The length of the CDR3 is 14 residues. The CDR3 loop is CASSPRSLNTEAFF. The CDR3 DNA reads as TGTGCCAGCAGCCCACGATCATTGAACACTGAAGCTTTCTTT.

J is TRBJ2-5 and V is TRBV7-3; TRBD1 matches 9 bases. The CDR3 totals 15 residues. Germline-derived CDR1 and CDR2 are SGHTA and FQGTGA. Trimming cost V 5 bases and J 7 bases; bases outside gene matches: 11. The DNA of the CDR3 is TGTGCCAGCAGCCCTACCGGGACAGGGTTGGGGACCCAGTACTTC. Translation: CASSPTGTGLGTQYF.

The genes are TRBV7-2 and TRBJ2-2, with a tentative D call TRBD1 (5 bases). Trimming took off 2 bases at V and 0 bases at J, with 10 bases between the two ends. CDR1 SGHTA and CDR2 FQGNSA come from the germline V gene. This CDR3 contains 16 residues. CDR3 protein: CASSLLFRANTGELFF. In nucleotides, the CDR3 is TGTGCCAGCAGCTTACTTTTCAGGGCGAACACCGGGGAGCTGTTTTTT.

This rearrangement joins TRBV19 to TRBJ2-3; 7 positions match TRBD1. After removal of 4 bases from V and 4 bases from J, the junction contained 5 bases not matched to a gene. Germline CDR1 LNHDA, CDR2 SQIVND (reference sequence). The length of the CDR3 is 14 residues. CDR3 loop: CASSTLQGSDTQYF. The DNA for the CDR3 is TGTGCCAGTAGTACCCTACAGGGGTCAGATACGCAGTATTTT.

The chain is built from TRBV7-2 and TRBJ2-7, with D perhaps TRBD1 (6 bases). CDR1 and CDR2 (germline): SGHTA, FQGNSA. The CDR3 sequence is 15 residues long. Trimming stripped 1 base from V and 2 bases from J, with 12 bases between. In DNA form, the CDR3 reads TGTGCCAGCAGCTTAGAACAGGGTCGCACCTACGAGCAGTACTTC. This gives the protein CASSLEQGRTYEQYF.

This clone was observed a few times. Relative to the germline gene, one junction end is altered; a read error may explain this. The J gene is TRBJ1-1, the V gene TRBV6-5; no firm D call. Germline CDR1 reads MNHEY; CDR2 reads SVGAGI. The CDR3 contains 12 residues. The CDR3 sequence is CASRYYPAEAFF. The CDR3 nucleotides are TGTGCCAGCAGGTACTACCCCGCTGAAGCTTTCTTT.

This chain connects TRBV5-1 to TRBJ2-5, with a weak D call TRBD2 (6 bases). The germline V gene encodes CDR1 SGHRS and CDR2 YFSETQ. The CDR3 loop spans 15 amino acids. Trimming pared 0 bases from V and 2 bases from J, leaving 11 bases between. This CDR3 reads CASSLGAGKQETQYF. The CDR3 coding sequence is TGCGCCAGCAGCTTGGGGGCGGGAAAGCAAGAGACCCAGTACTTC.

The chain combines TRBV30 with TRBJ1-5; TRBD1 aligns across 7 bases. V trimming: 4 bases; J trimming: 5 bases; junction bases outside the gene matches: 14. CDR1 and CDR2 (germline): GTSNPN, SVGIG (reference sequence). This CDR3 has 16 amino acids. Here the CDR3 reads CAWNTRKQGPDQPQHF. The DNA of the CDR3 is TGTGCCTGGAACACAAGAAAACAGGGGCCTGATCAGCCCCAGCATTTT.

This CDR3 reads CASSYPAGGGQPQHF. The CDR3 nucleotides read TGTGCCAGCAGTTACCCAGCAGGGGGCGGGCAGCCCCAGCATTTT. The chain carries TRBV6-6 and TRBJ1-5, with 8 bases aligning to TRBD1. The length of the CDR3 is 15 residues. Per germline, CDR1 MNHNY and CDR2 SVGAGI (reference sequence). The trim removed 2 bases at V and 7 bases at J, leaving 7 bases unmatched.

V gene TRBV5-6 combines with J gene TRBJ1-2; D is ambiguous. Trimming took off 4 bases at V and 3 bases at J, with 10 bases between the two ends. Germline V lookup: CDR1 SGHDT, CDR2 YYEEEE. This CDR3 spans 13 amino acids. The DNA of the CDR3 is TGTGCCAGCAGCCTCCGTTGGGACTATGGCTACACCTTC. It encodes CASSLRWDYGYTF.

This rearrangement joins TRBV6-4 to TRBJ2-1; D not resolved. CDR1 and CDR2 from the germline V gene are MRHNA and SNTAGT. V was clipped by 2 bases and J by 9 bases, with 5 bases between them. CDR3 length equals 11 residues. CDR3 in DNA: TGTGCCAGCAGTGACAAGGGTGAGCAGTTCTTC. This translates into CASSDKGEQFF.

In this sample, this clone turned up once. The chain joins TRBV7-2 to TRBJ2-7; 7 positions agree with TRBD2. Per germline, CDR1 SGHTA and CDR2 FQGNSA. The CDR3 extends over 16 amino acids. The ends lost 4 bases at V and 3 bases at J; junction bases unmatched: 12. The CDR3 DNA reads as TGTGCCAGCAGCTCCGCGGGCTTCGGGGAGGGCTACGAGCAGTACTTC. It is translated as CASSSAGFGEGYEQYF.

As for this clone: The sample contains more than one DNA sequence encoding this CDR3. The chain uses TRBV2 and TRBJ2-1; a possible D gene is TRBD1 (6 bases). The CDR3 extends over 14 amino acids. Germline V lookup: CDR1 SNHLY, CDR2 FYNNEI. V was pared by 5 bases and J by 0 bases, with 8 bases between. Here the CDR3 reads CASSLDSSYNEQFF. CDR3 in DNA: TGTGCCAGCAGTTTGGACAGCTCCTACAATGAGCAGTTCTTC.

A few counts support this clone. This chain links TRBV30 with TRBJ1-1; D is ambiguous. Germline-derived CDR1 and CDR2 are GTSNPN and SVGIG (reference sequence). V lost 8 bases and J lost 0, with 10 bases in between. The CDR3 consists of 12 residues. The CDR3 DNA sequence: TGTGCCAGAACGGGGATGAACACTGAAGCTTTCTTT. Translated, it gives CARTGMNTEAFF.

The rearrangement links TRBV5-6 to TRBJ2-7, with 12 nucleotides matching TRBD2. CDR3 length: 14 residues. Germline CDR1 is SGHDT and CDR2 is YYEEEE. V dropped 7 bases and J dropped 6; count of bases not matched to a gene: 8. CDR3 bases: TGTGCCAGCCGCAGGACTAGCGGGATTCCCGAGCAGTACTTC. Translation gives CASRRTSGIPEQYF.

This chain links TRBV14 with TRBJ2-2, with 9 bases identical to TRBD1. The CDR3 length is 17 residues. The germline V gene has CDR1 SGHDN and CDR2 FVKESK. J was trimmed by 4 bases and V by 7 bases; bases with no gene match: 13. The CDR3 here is CASTPARTGAFTGELFF. CDR3 DNA sequence: TGTGCCAGCACCCCCGCAAGGACAGGGGCGTTCACCGGGGAGCTGTTTTTT.